This T cell receptor beta chain was sequenced during a study of blood T cell repertoires in COVID-19. Authors' analysis steps: It was from reference gene primer amplification that nucleated cell counts were estimated. Produced via immunoSEQ multiplex PCR; TCRdb's table is partial and in-frame only. The V and J calls and clone size are taken from that table; D and trimming were inferred from the DNA. Of some 200,000 clones listed, approximately 90% were seen once; the top ten hold roughly 0.82%. The V end lost 1 base, the J end lost 0 bases, and 7 bases lay between the germline ends. CDR3 length: 15 residues. Looked up from germline, CDR1 is MNHNS and CDR2 is SASEGT.

Sequencing was performed on PBMCs or T cells enriched from blood (not recorded which). The sequence derives from a woman aged 18-35 years who had recovered from COVID-19. The chain carries TRBV6-1 and TRBJ1-5; weak D call: TRBD1 (5 bases). As DNA, the CDR3 is TGTGCCAGCAGTGAAGTCGGGGGTAGCAATCAGCCCCAGCATTTT. Its translation is CASSEVGGSNQPQHF.